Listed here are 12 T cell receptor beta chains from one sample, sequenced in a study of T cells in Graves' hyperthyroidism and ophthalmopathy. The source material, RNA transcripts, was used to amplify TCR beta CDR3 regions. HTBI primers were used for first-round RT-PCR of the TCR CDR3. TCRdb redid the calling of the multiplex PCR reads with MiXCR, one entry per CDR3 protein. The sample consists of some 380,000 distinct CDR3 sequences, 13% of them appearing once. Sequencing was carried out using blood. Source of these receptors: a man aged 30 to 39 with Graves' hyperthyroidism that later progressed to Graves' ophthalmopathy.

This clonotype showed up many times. In DNA form, the CDR3 reads TGTGCCAGCAGCCTCTGGACTAGGGCGGAGACCCAGTACTTC. It codes for CASSLWTRAETQYF. The chain uses TRBV7-2 and TRBJ2-5; 7 nucleotides line up with TRBD2. Germline V lookup: CDR1 SGHTA, CDR2 FQGNSA. The CDR3 covers 14 residues. V lost 5 bases to trimming and J lost 5 bases; unmatched junction nucleotides: 8.

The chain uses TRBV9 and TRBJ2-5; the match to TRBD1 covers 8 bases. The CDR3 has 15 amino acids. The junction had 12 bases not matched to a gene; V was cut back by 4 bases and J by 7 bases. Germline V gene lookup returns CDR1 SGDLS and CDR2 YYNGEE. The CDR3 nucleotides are TGTGCCAGCAGCCCCCCGACAGGGGTTTCTGGGACCCAGTACTTC. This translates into CASSPPTGVSGTQYF.

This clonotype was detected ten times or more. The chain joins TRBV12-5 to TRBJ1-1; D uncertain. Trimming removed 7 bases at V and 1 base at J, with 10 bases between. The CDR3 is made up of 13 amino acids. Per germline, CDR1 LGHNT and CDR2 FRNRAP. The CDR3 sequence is CASALPPNTEAFF. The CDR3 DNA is TGTGCTAGTGCCCTCCCCCCGAACACTGAAGCTTTCTTT.

DNA for the CDR3: TGCGCCAGCAGCCCCACAGCAAATAGCAATCAGCCCCAGCATTTT. Its translation: CASSPTANSNQPQHF. The rearrangement uses TRBV5-1 and TRBJ1-5; D is undetermined. Trimming shortened V by 4 bases and J by 0 bases, and 11 bases separated the two germline ends. The CDR3 has 15 amino acids. Germline CDR1 is SGHRS and CDR2 is YFSETQ.

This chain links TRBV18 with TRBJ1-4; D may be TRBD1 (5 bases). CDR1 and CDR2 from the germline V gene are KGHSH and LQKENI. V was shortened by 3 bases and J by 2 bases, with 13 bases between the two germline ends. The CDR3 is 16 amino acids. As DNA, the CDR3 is TGTGCCAGCTCACCGAGGGGCGGCGGGACTAATGAAAAACTGTTTTTT. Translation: CASSPRGGGTNEKLFF.

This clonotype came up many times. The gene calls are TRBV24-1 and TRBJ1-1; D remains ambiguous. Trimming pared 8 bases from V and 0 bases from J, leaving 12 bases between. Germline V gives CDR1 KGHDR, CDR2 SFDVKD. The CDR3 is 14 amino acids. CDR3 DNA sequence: TGTGCCACCACACATGGAGTCATGAACACTGAAGCTTTCTTT. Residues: CATTHGVMNTEAFF.

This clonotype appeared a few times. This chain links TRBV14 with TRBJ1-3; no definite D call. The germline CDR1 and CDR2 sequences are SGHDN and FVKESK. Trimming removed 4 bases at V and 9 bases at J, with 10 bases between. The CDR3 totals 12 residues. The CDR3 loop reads CASSPNPPTIYF. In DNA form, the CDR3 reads TGTGCCAGCAGCCCAAACCCACCCACCATATATTTT.

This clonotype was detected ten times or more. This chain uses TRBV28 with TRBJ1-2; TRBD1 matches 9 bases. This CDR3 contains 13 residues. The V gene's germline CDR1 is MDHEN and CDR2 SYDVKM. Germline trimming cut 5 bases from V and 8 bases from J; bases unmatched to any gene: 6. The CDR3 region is CASSDGQGLGYTF. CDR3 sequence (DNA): TGTGCCAGCAGTGATGGACAGGGGTTGGGCTACACCTTC.

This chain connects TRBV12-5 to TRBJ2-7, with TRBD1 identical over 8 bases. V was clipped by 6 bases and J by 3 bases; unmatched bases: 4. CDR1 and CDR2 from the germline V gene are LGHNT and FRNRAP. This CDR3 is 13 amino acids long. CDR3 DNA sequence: TGTGCTAGTGGACCCGGACAGGGCTACGAGCAGTACTTC. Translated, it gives CASGPGQGYEQYF.

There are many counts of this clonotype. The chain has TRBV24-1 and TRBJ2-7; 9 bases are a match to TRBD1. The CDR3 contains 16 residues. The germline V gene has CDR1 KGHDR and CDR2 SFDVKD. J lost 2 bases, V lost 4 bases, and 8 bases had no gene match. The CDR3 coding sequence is TGTGCCACCAGTGACTCCGGGACAGGGTGGGCCTACGAGCAGTACTTC. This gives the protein CATSDSGTGWAYEQYF.

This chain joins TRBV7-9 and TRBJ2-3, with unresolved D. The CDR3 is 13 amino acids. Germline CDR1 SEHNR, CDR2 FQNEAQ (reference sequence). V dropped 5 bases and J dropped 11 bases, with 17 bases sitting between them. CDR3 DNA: TGTGCCAGCAGCACTACCCCGCACCAGGAGCAGTATTTT. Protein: CASSTTPHQEQYF.

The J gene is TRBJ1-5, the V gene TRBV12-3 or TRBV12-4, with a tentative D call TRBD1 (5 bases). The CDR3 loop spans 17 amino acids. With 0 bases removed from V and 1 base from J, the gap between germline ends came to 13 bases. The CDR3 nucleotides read TGTGCCAGCAGTTTAGCTGCACAGGAACTAAGCAATCAGCCCCAGCATTTT. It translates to CASSLAAQELSNQPQHF.